The rows below give T cell receptor beta chains drawn from one sample of a study of Ad26.COV2.S vaccination and SARS-CoV-2 variants. Profiled with immunoSEQ multiplex PCR; TCRdb holds only in-frame clones, not every one. The repertoire has about 350,000 clones, approximately 90% of them found once; the top ten carry around 6.4%. This specimen was peripheral blood, taken in a trial of Ad26.COV2.S vaccine versus placebo. All receptors derive from a person between 18 and 65 years old who received the Ad26.COV2.S COVID-19 vaccine or a placebo. Each CDR3 is given with its conserved first and last residue. Fields, in order: CDR3 length, V gene, CDR3 protein.

cdr3_length: 13; v_call: TRBV4-3; cdr3_aa: CASSQDQGNTIYF
cdr3_length: 13; v_call: TRBV11-2; cdr3_aa: CASSTWWNTEAFF
cdr3_length: 14; v_call: TRBV11-2; cdr3_aa: CASSLTGGGNTIYF
cdr3_length: 12; v_call: TRBV7-6; cdr3_aa: CASSQPTDTQYF
cdr3_length: 14; v_call: TRBV5-6; cdr3_aa: CASSSGGLNEKLFF
cdr3_length: 15; v_call: TRBV6-5; cdr3_aa: CASSNRGEANEKLFF
cdr3_length: 13; v_call: TRBV30; cdr3_aa: CAWSQGTNYGYTF
cdr3_length: 17; v_call: TRBV3-1/TRBV3-2; cdr3_aa: CASSQVGDRGSSYEQYF
cdr3_length: 14; v_call: TRBV5-1; cdr3_aa: CASSSNTDTTEAFF
cdr3_length: 16; v_call: TRBV7-3; cdr3_aa: CASSSDDSGHSNEQFF
cdr3_length: 15; v_call: TRBV4-3; cdr3_aa: CASSQGEVYPRELFF
cdr3_length: 15; v_call: TRBV7-2; cdr3_aa: CASSSGREGYNEQFF
cdr3_length: 16; v_call: TRBV7-9; cdr3_aa: CASSLVTASGNQPQHF
cdr3_length: 17; v_call: TRBV27; cdr3_aa: CASSQPRTSGVSYEQYF
cdr3_length: 16; v_call: TRBV20-1; cdr3_aa: CSASPYGVEHTGELFF
cdr3_length: 19; v_call: TRBV7-2; cdr3_aa: CASSLTGEVRAAANYGYTF
cdr3_length: 16; v_call: TRBV7-9; cdr3_aa: CASSPGTGDSTDTQYF
cdr3_length: 15; v_call: TRBV7-9; cdr3_aa: CASSLGTGSGNTIYF
cdr3_length: 13; v_call: TRBV7-3; cdr3_aa: CASSLKWGGAQHF
cdr3_length: 16; v_call: TRBV5-1; cdr3_aa: CASSLKTGTGGDTIYF
cdr3_length: 13; v_call: TRBV12-3/TRBV12-4; cdr3_aa: CASSLVYRNTIYF
cdr3_length: 15; v_call: TRBV6-5; cdr3_aa: CASSYSGLSTDTQYF
cdr3_length: 14; v_call: TRBV28; cdr3_aa: CASGQVLSGNTIYF
cdr3_length: 13; v_call: TRBV5-1; cdr3_aa: CASSLGSGNTIYF
cdr3_length: 13; v_call: TRBV4-3; cdr3_aa: CASSQESGNEQYF
cdr3_length: 13; v_call: TRBV5-4; cdr3_aa: CASSSTGSNEQFF
cdr3_length: 18; v_call: TRBV9; cdr3_aa: CASSVGGATTSSYNEQFF
cdr3_length: 13; v_call: TRBV5-8; cdr3_aa: CASSLVQGQPQHF
cdr3_length: 14; v_call: TRBV3-1/TRBV3-2; cdr3_aa: CASSHGRVNTEAFF
cdr3_length: 14; v_call: TRBV5-1; cdr3_aa: CASSPAGGNTEAFF
cdr3_length: 16; v_call: TRBV14; cdr3_aa: CASSQDGGSQTNEQFF
cdr3_length: 14; v_call: TRBV5-1; cdr3_aa: CASSLGGIGHGYTF
cdr3_length: 14; v_call: TRBV7-9; cdr3_aa: CASSLGAAYTEAFF
cdr3_length: 16; v_call: TRBV7-2; cdr3_aa: CASSPPPGVVNTEAFF
cdr3_length: 14; v_call: TRBV30; cdr3_aa: CAWSPPTNTGELFF
cdr3_length: 17; v_call: TRBV7-2; cdr3_aa: CASSLESGGVFPGELFF
cdr3_length: 12; v_call: TRBV19; cdr3_aa: CASRPGVNEQFF
cdr3_length: 15; v_call: TRBV7-2; cdr3_aa: CASSLGGGRGTEAFF
cdr3_length: 13; v_call: TRBV12-3/TRBV12-4; cdr3_aa: CASMGVWAETQYF
cdr3_length: 20; v_call: TRBV4-2; cdr3_aa: CASSQEEDIWGARSYNEQFF
cdr3_length: 12; v_call: TRBV5-8; cdr3_aa: CASSLVGQPQHF
cdr3_length: 19; v_call: TRBV7-2; cdr3_aa: CASTRPGQGVLRGTGELFF
cdr3_length: 15; v_call: TRBV19; cdr3_aa: CASSNSLGGDTEAFF
cdr3_length: 15; v_call: TRBV27; cdr3_aa: CASSLSVLLSYEQYF
cdr3_length: 13; v_call: TRBV6-5; cdr3_aa: CASSSQGNSPLHF
cdr3_length: 17; v_call: TRBV4-1; cdr3_aa: CASSQEVGTGGFNEQFF